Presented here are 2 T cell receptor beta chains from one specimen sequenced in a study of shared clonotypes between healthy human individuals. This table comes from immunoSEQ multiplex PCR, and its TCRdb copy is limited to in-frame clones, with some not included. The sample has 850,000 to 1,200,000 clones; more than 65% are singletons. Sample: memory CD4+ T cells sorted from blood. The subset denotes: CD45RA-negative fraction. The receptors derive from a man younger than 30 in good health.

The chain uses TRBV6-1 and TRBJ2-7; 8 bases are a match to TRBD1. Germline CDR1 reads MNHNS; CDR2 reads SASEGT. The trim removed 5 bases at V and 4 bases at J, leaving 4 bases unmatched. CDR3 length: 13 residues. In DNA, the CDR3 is TGTGCCAGCAGTAACTACAGGGGGTACGAGCAGTACTTC. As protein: CASSNYRGYEQYF.

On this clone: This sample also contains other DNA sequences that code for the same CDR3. The CDR3 region is CASSEDGSNQPQHF. CDR3 DNA sequence: TGCGCCAGCAGCGAGGACGGAAGCAATCAGCCCCAGCATTTT. The gene calls are TRBV5-1 and TRBJ1-5; D remains unclear. Trimming stripped 4 bases from V and 1 base from J, with 9 bases between. The CDR3 spans 14 residues. Germline CDR1 SGHRS, CDR2 YFSETQ. The complete variable domain, with remaining parts taken from reference TRBV5-1 and TRBJ1-5, reads KAGVTQTPRYLIKTRGQQVTLSCSPISGHRSVSWYQQTPGQGLQFLFEYFSETQRNKGNFPGRFSGRQFSNSRSEMNVSTLELGDSALYLCASSEDGSNQPQHFGDGTRLSIL.